The rows below give T cell receptor beta chains drawn from one sample of a study of shared clonotypes between healthy human individuals. Data came from immunoSEQ multiplex PCR; TCRdb stores just in-frame clones and leaves some out. Counted here are about 1.4 million clones, approximately 97% occurring once; the ten biggest clones make up about 1.2%. The sample comprised naive CD4+ T cells sorted from blood. The origin of the receptors is a young man in good health. Each CDR3 is given with its conserved first and last residue. A D gene is named only where the DNA matches it firmly.

j_call	d_call	v_call	cdr3_aa
TRBJ2-3	NA	TRBV19	CASSIIGDTQYF
TRBJ1-1	NA	TRBV5-1	CASSLAEGLTEAFF
TRBJ1-5	TRBD1	TRBV19	CASKGQGVFYQPQHF
TRBJ2-7	NA	TRBV7-8	CASSLYRGASYEQYF
TRBJ2-1	NA	TRBV7-9	CASSDREEQFF
TRBJ2-7	TRBD1	TRBV7-8	CASSSLRPLRQGEGEQYF
TRBJ1-1	NA	TRBV27	CASSSRLNTEAFF
TRBJ2-7	NA	TRBV7-9	CASSLSMAGPYEQYF
TRBJ1-2	NA	TRBV18	CASSFGAGSNYGYTF
TRBJ1-4	TRBD1	TRBV7-9	CASSLTARGSSGGEKLFF
TRBJ2-3	NA	TRBV2	CASSENRADTQYF
TRBJ2-7	NA	TRBV30	CAWKAFYEQYF
TRBJ2-7	TRBD2	TRBV27	CASSLVTSGSYEQYF
TRBJ1-4	TRBD1	TRBV5-5	CASSPAGQGGGGEKLFF
TRBJ2-7	NA	TRBV11-2	CAGSKQGYEQYF
TRBJ2-1	NA	TRBV21-1	CPGQGNIYNEQFF
TRBJ1-5	NA	TRBV7-2	CASSLEVVGNQPQHF
TRBJ2-7	NA	TRBV6-1	CASSDGRTLAPRRHF
TRBJ2-5	TRBD1	TRBV5-1	CASSLQGPGETQYF
TRBJ1-1	NA	TRBV2	CASTLRAVITMNTEAFF
TRBJ2-1	NA	TRBV19	CASRHRESYNEQFF
TRBJ2-5	TRBD1	TRBV14	CASSRIQGARGETQYF
TRBJ2-1	TRBD2	TRBV6-1	CASSALTSGVGNEQFF
TRBJ2-5	TRBD2	TRBV25-1	CASAGAGVVETQYF
TRBJ1-5	NA	TRBV27	CASRVPGKISNQPQHF
TRBJ1-5	TRBD1	TRBV5-1	CASSPGQGINQPQHF
TRBJ2-3	TRBD2	TRBV4-3	CASSQDGGGFGTDTQYF
TRBJ2-3	TRBD2	TRBV11-2	CASSRRPREGSTDTQYF
TRBJ1-2	NA	TRBV11-2	CASSFSEGYGYTF
TRBJ2-7	NA	TRBV29-1	CSVAGSPYEQYF
TRBJ2-1	NA	TRBV18	CASSPRRSPSLEQFF
TRBJ2-5	TRBD1	TRBV4-1	CASSQGGGGQGQETQYF
TRBJ1-1	NA	TRBV5-1	CASSPGTNTEAFF
TRBJ1-5	NA	TRBV19	CASSLRGHTAGPNQPQHF
TRBJ1-5	NA	TRBV5-6	CASSMGAGDNNQPQHF
TRBJ2-7	TRBD1	TRBV29-1	CSVGTGGSYEQYF
TRBJ2-7	TRBD2	TRBV9	CASSVAGGVGSYEQYF
TRBJ1-4	NA	TRBV11-2	CASSSLRGPGEKLFF
TRBJ2-1	NA	TRBV7-9	CASSPTLGHNYNEQFF
TRBJ1-5	TRBD1	TRBV5-3	CARSLGRDRRNQPQHF
TRBJ2-3	NA	TRBV28	CASRTPWGASTDTQYF
TRBJ1-3	TRBD1	TRBV11-3	CASSPDRAGNTIYF
TRBJ2-7	NA	TRBV20-1	CSARVTYEQYF
TRBJ2-7	TRBD2	TRBV11-2	CASSLGLADYEQYF
TRBJ1-4	TRBD1	TRBV5-4	CASSLGTGRAEKLFF
TRBJ2-3	NA	TRBV11-1	CASSHSMAGGTDTQYF
TRBJ2-3	NA	TRBV7-3	CASSLTADTQYF
TRBJ2-7	NA	TRBV7-2	CASSLIPRTQDEQYF
TRBJ2-5	NA	TRBV14	CASSPTYQETQYF